This passage covers 32 T cell receptor beta chains from one sample sequenced in a study of OX40 agonist ivuxolimab in advanced cancers. The data were produced by immunoSEQ multiplex PCR, yet TCRdb's version contains in-frame clones alone and is incomplete. The top ten hold 6% to 7.5% of the sample, which has tens of thousands of clones, 85% to 90% seen once. The sample consisted of CD4+ or CD8+ T cells sorted from blood, taken in a trial of the OX40 agonist ivuxolimab. The receptors originated from an adult with an advanced solid tumor such as melanoma, head and neck, liver or kidney cancer.

The J gene is TRBJ1-3, the V gene TRBV18; possibly TRBD1 for D (5 bases). The CDR3 is 13 amino acids. The germline CDR1 and CDR2 sequences are KGHSH and LQKENI. V was pared by 6 bases and J by 2 bases, with 8 bases between. The CDR3 DNA is TGTGCCAGCTCTGGGACGACTGGAAACACCATATATTTT. Residues: CASSGTTGNTIYF.

The chain carries TRBV2 and TRBJ2-1; D may be TRBD1 (6 bases). The germline V gene encodes CDR1 SNHLY and CDR2 FYNNEI. V lost 5 bases, J lost 9 bases, and 14 bases lay in between. The CDR3 consists of 13 residues. CDR3 region: CASSNRVQGEQFF. DNA for the CDR3: TGTGCCAGCAGTAACAGGGTGCAGGGTGAGCAGTTCTTC.

The chain uses TRBV7-6 and TRBJ2-6; D is unresolved. V was clipped by 1 base and J by 2 bases, with 6 bases between them. Germline values: CDR1 SGHVS, CDR2 FNYEAQ. The CDR3 contains 15 residues. CDR3 DNA sequence: TGTGCCAGCAGCTTAGGGTGGACTGGGGCCAACGTCCTGACTTTC. Translating it yields CASSLGWTGANVLTF.

The chain has TRBV12-5 and TRBJ1-5; no reliable D call. Germline assignment: CDR1 LGHNT and CDR2 FRNRAP. V dropped 6 bases and J dropped 0 bases, with 6 bases sitting between them. CDR3 length: 13 amino acids. CDR3 DNA sequence: TGTGCTAGTGGCCCCTATAGCAATCAGCCCCAGCATTTT. As protein: CASGPYSNQPQHF. Full variable domain (rest looked up from reference TRBV12-5 and TRBJ1-5): DARVTQTPRHKVTEMGQEVTMRCQPILGHNTVFWYRQTMMQGLELLAYFRNRAPLDDSGMPKDRFSAEMPDATLATLKIQPSEPRDSAVYFCASGPYSNQPQHFGDGTRLSIL.

The rearrangement joins TRBV28 to TRBJ2-6; D is unclear. The CDR3 extends over 13 amino acids. The germline gives CDR1 MDHEN, CDR2 SYDVKM. Deletions cut 8 bases from V and 0 bases from J, with 5 bases between. The CDR3 region has the DNA TGTGCCAGCTCCCTCTCTGGGGCCAACGTCCTGACTTTC. It translates to CASSLSGANVLTF.

This clone has more than one count but fewer than ten. V is TRBV2 and J is TRBJ2-7; no clear D. Germline assignment: CDR1 SNHLY and CDR2 FYNNEI. V was pared by 7 bases and J by 4 bases, with 20 bases between. The CDR3 extends over 15 amino acids. DNA for the CDR3: TGTGCCAGCATTCTCAGTCCCACTGAACGATACGAGCAGTACTTC. It specifies CASILSPTERYEQYF.

CDR3 sequence (DNA): TGTGCCAGCAGTGTGGGACAGGGCGTCTATGGCTACACCTTC. Translating it yields CASSVGQGVYGYTF. This chain connects TRBV2 to TRBJ1-2; 9 nucleotides match TRBD1. Unmatched junction bases numbered 4, after V lost 4 bases and J lost 4 bases. Germline V gives CDR1 SNHLY, CDR2 FYNNEI. This CDR3 has 14 residues.

This clone was recorded once. The chain is built from TRBV5-6 and TRBJ2-1, with 14 bases fitting TRBD2. The CDR3 length is 17 residues. Germline V CDR1 and CDR2: SGHDT, YYEEEE. The V gene end was trimmed by 0 bases and the J gene end by 10 bases; junction bases not matched to a gene: 9. The CDR3 region has the DNA TGTGCCAGCAGCTTGGACCTTGGACTAGCGGGAGGATACGAGCAGTTCTTC. Residues: CASSLDLGLAGGYEQFF.

The chain couples TRBV10-1 to TRBJ2-7; 10 nucleotides align to TRBD2. The CDR3 runs 13 residues. Losses at the gene ends were 8 bases for V and 5 bases for J; bases not matched to a gene: 6. Germline lookup yields CDR1 WNHNN and CDR2 SYGVQD (reference sequence). In DNA, the CDR3 is TGCGCCAGCCCTAGCGGGAGCCTTAACGAGCAGTACTTC. Translation: CASPSGSLNEQYF.

The chain carries TRBV19 and TRBJ1-4; no clear D. The CDR3 is 15 residues long. The germline gives CDR1 LNHDA, CDR2 SQIVND (reference sequence). Between the trimmed V and J ends, which lost 1 base and 8 bases, there was a span of 14 bases. The CDR3 reads CASSIGLGREEKLFF. CDR3 sequence (DNA): TGTGCCAGTAGTATAGGGCTGGGTAGGGAGGAAAAACTGTTTTTT. Together with reference TRBV19 and TRBJ1-4, the CDR3 gives the full variable domain: DGGITQSPKYLFRKEGQNVTLSCEQNLNHDAMYWYRQDPGQGLRLIYYSQIVNDFQKGDIAEGYSVSREKKESFPLTVTSAQKNPTAFYLCASSIGLGREEKLFFGSGTQLSVL.

This chain connects TRBV10-3 to TRBJ1-5; the match to TRBD1 covers 8 bases. The V gene's germline CDR1 is ENHRY and CDR2 SYGVKD. CDR3 length equals 14 residues. Unmatched junction bases numbered 0, after V lost 4 bases and J lost 1 base. The CDR3 bases are TGTGCCATCAGTGGACAGGGGAGCAATCAGCCCCAGCATTTT. Translation gives CAISGQGSNQPQHF.

Comments on this clone: This sample includes further DNA sequences coding for the same CDR3. This chain connects TRBV6-6 to TRBJ1-1, with D unclear. V lost 2 bases and J 5 bases, leaving 9 bases between the germline ends. The CDR3 is 13 residues long. Germline CDR1 MNHNY, CDR2 SVGAGI (reference sequence). The CDR3, as DNA: TGTGCCAGCAGTTACCTTGGAGGGACTGAAGCTTTCTTT. Amino acids: CASSYLGGTEAFF.

V gene TRBV2 combines with J gene TRBJ1-5; D may be TRBD1 (6 bases). Between the trimmed V and J ends, which lost 6 bases and 2 bases, there was a span of 23 bases. Germline CDR1 is SNHLY and CDR2 is FYNNEI. CDR3 length: 18 amino acids. CDR3 amino acids: CASSLILNLGARNQPQHF. The CDR3 coding sequence is TGTGCCAGCAGCCTCATCTTAAATTTGGGGGCGCGCAATCAGCCCCAGCATTTT.

This clone was counted only a few times. This chain links TRBV9 with TRBJ1-1; a weak D match, TRBD1 (5 bases). Looked up from germline, CDR1 is SGDLS and CDR2 is YYNGEE. The CDR3 loop spans 16 amino acids. Trimming removed 0 bases from V and 3 bases from J, with 15 bases in between. The CDR3 nucleotides are TGTGCCAGCAGCGTAGAGGTTTACGGGGCATACACTGAAGCTTTCTTT. It is translated as CASSVEVYGAYTEAFF. Filled out from reference TRBV9 and TRBJ1-1, the complete variable domain reads DSGVTQTPKHLITATGQRVTLRCSPRSGDLSVYWYQQSLDQGLQFLIQYYNGEERAKGNILERFSAQQFPDLHSELNLSSLELGDSALYFCASSVEVYGAYTEAFFGQGTRLTVV.

The CDR3 region has the DNA TGTGCCAGCAGTCACGGGGGGACAGGGGGAGATAATGAGCAGTTCTTC. This translates into CASSHGGTGGDNEQFF. The rearrangement links TRBV6-6 to TRBJ2-1; TRBD1 aligns across 11 bases. CDR3 length: 16 residues. Trimming took 5 bases from V and 7 from J; bases not matched to a gene: 10. Germline loops: CDR1 MNHNY, CDR2 SVGAGI (reference sequence).

The V and J genes are TRBV28 and TRBJ2-3; D remains ambiguous. From germline, CDR1 is MDHEN and CDR2 SYDVKM. This CDR3 has 14 residues. The V gene lost 3 bases and the J gene lost 4 bases, with 11 bases spanning the gap. The CDR3 DNA reads TGTGCCAGCAGTTTCCGGGCGGACGCAGATACGCAGTATTTT. Amino acids: CASSFRADADTQYF. Based on the CDR3 plus reference TRBV28 and TRBJ2-3, the full variable domain is DVKVTQSSRYLVKRTGEKVFLECVQDMDHENMFWYRQDPGLGLRLIYFSYDVKMKEKGDIPEGYSVSREKKERFSLILESASTNQTSMYLCASSFRADADTQYFGPGTRLTVL.

The J gene is TRBJ2-2, the V gene TRBV13; 10 bases are shared with TRBD1. Losses at the gene ends were 5 bases for V and 5 bases for J; bases not matched to a gene: 2. Germline V lookup: CDR1 PRHDT, CDR2 FYEKMQ (reference sequence). The CDR3 has 14 residues. CDR3 residues: CASSRGQGTGELFF. CDR3 DNA: TGTGCCAGCAGCAGGGGACAGGGGACCGGGGAGCTGTTTTTT.

The chain joins TRBV27 to TRBJ2-2; D is unresolved. Germline CDR1 MNHEY, CDR2 SMNVEV (reference sequence). CDR3 length: 14 residues. Deletions cut 3 bases from V and 1 base from J, with 6 bases between. The CDR3 nucleotides are TGTGCCAGCAGTTTGTATAGGAACACCGGGGAGCTGTTTTTT. This sequence encodes CASSLYRNTGELFF.

The CDR3 DNA reads as TGTGCCAGCAGTCTTCAGATGGGCTACACCTTC. The encoded protein is CASSLQMGYTF. The rearrangement joins TRBV28 to TRBJ1-2; no clear D gene. This CDR3 region has 11 residues. V shed 5 bases and J shed 8 bases, with 9 bases lying between them. The germline V gene has CDR1 MDHEN and CDR2 SYDVKM.

This sequence joins TRBV6-5 and TRBJ2-5, with TRBD2 identical over 7 bases. CDR1 and CDR2 from the germline V gene are MNHEY and SVGAGI. The CDR3 length is 12 residues. The V and J ends lost 8 bases and 10 bases, in that order; junction bases with no gene match: 10. The CDR3 bases are TGTGCCAGCGGATCGGGAGGATGGGACCAGTACTTC. Its translation is CASGSGGWDQYF.

In DNA, the CDR3 is TGTGCCATCAGTGAAACAGGGAACGGTGAAGCTTTCTTT. Its protein is CAISETGNGEAFF. The genes are TRBV10-3 and TRBJ1-1; D might be TRBD1 (6 bases). The germline V and J ends were trimmed by 3 bases and 7 bases, with 12 bases remaining between them. This CDR3 spans 13 amino acids. CDR1 is ENHRY, CDR2 SYGVKD, per germline.

This clone has a single count. The CDR3 does not close with the conserved phenylalanine or tryptophan, likely indicating a read error. No DNA is shown, since the ends of the CDR3 on it are uncertain; the CDR3 is the one TCRdb lists. V gene TRBV2 combines with J gene TRBJ1-4. The CDR3 length equals 12 residues, ends included. Germline CDR1 is SNHLY and CDR2 is FYNNEI. The CDR3 region is CASNSDGPPVLA.

The V and J genes are TRBV30 and TRBJ1-1; no clear D. Germline V gives CDR1 GTSNPN, CDR2 SVGIG (reference sequence). CDR3 size: 13 residues. Trimming shortened V by 5 bases and J by 4 bases, and 14 bases separated the two germline ends. The CDR3 sequence is CAWSNSQVTEAFF. As DNA, the CDR3 is TGTGCCTGGTCTAATAGCCAGGTCACTGAAGCTTTCTTT.

This chain uses TRBV27 with TRBJ2-1; D call uncertain. CDR1 is MNHEY, CDR2 SMNVEV, per germline (reference sequence). The CDR3 is 11 residues long. Between the trimmed V and J ends, which lost 7 bases and 6 bases, there was a span of 7 bases. The chain's CDR3 is CASTQFNEQFF. The DNA for the CDR3 is TGTGCCAGCACGCAGTTCAATGAGCAGTTCTTC.

The chain couples TRBV28 to TRBJ2-7, with TRBD2 matching over 7 bases. Per the germline V gene, CDR1 is MDHEN and CDR2 is SYDVKM. Unmatched junction bases numbered 8, after V lost 5 bases and J lost 4 bases. The CDR3 has 14 amino acids. The CDR3 loop reads CASSLPGREYEQYF. In DNA, the CDR3 is TGTGCCAGCAGTCTCCCTGGGAGGGAATACGAGCAGTACTTC.

The chain uses TRBV4-1 and TRBJ2-7; 7 nucleotides agree with TRBD1. The junction had 11 bases not matched to a gene; V was cut back by 8 bases and J by 7 bases. The CDR3 has 13 residues. Looked up from germline, CDR1 is MGHRA and CDR2 is YSYEKL. The CDR3 DNA follows: TGCGCCAGCGGTCTTGGACAGGCTGCGGAGCAGTACTTC. As protein: CASGLGQAAEQYF.

V gene TRBV18 combines with J gene TRBJ1-1, with D possibly matching TRBD1 (6 bases). Germline assignment: CDR1 KGHSH and CDR2 LQKENI. CDR3 length equals 13 residues. V lost 6 bases, J lost 1 base, and 9 bases lay in between. This chain's CDR3 is CASSQGTNTEAFF. CDR3 DNA: TGTGCCAGCTCCCAGGGGACGAACACTGAAGCTTTCTTT.

The chain joins TRBV7-8 to TRBJ2-2; tentative D call: TRBD2 (7 bases). Trimming took 3 bases from V and 0 from J, leaving 14 bases between them. Looked up from germline, CDR1 is SGHVS and CDR2 is FQNEAQ. The CDR3 contains 17 residues. The chain's CDR3 is CASSLGGPNSNTGELFF. CDR3 sequence (DNA): TGTGCCAGCAGCTTGGGGGGGCCAAATTCGAACACCGGGGAGCTGTTTTTT.

The chain couples TRBV10-3 to TRBJ2-2; 8 bases map to TRBD1. From germline, CDR1 is ENHRY and CDR2 SYGVKD. With 6 bases clipped from V and 3 bases from J, the junction kept 6 bases outside the gene matches. CDR3 length: 15 amino acids. DNA for the CDR3: TGTGCCATCAGAGCAGGGGGCTCGGACACCGGGGAGCTGTTTTTT. Amino acid sequence: CAIRAGGSDTGELFF.

Remarks on this clone: Other DNA sequences within the sample encode an identical CDR3. The chain links TRBV9 to TRBJ2-7; D could derive from TRBD1 or TRBD2 (5 bases each). There are 15 residues in the CDR3. V was pared by 0 bases and J by 3 bases, with 13 bases between. CDR1 and CDR2 (germline): SGDLS, YYNGEE. CDR3 bases: TGTGCCAGCAGCGTAGATGGGGGACCGAGCTACGAGCAGTACTTC. This sequence encodes CASSVDGGPSYEQYF.

J is TRBJ2-3 and V is TRBV10-3, with 7 bases lining up with TRBD1. The CDR3 sequence is 14 residues long. After removal of 3 bases from V and 2 bases from J, the junction contained 2 bases not matched to a gene. Germline CDR1 is ENHRY and CDR2 is SYGVKD. The CDR3 reads CAISEQGLTDTQYF. CDR3 coding DNA: TGTGCCATCAGTGAACAGGGGCTCACAGATACGCAGTATTTT.

V and J are TRBV7-9 and TRBJ2-7; no firm D call. The V end lost 5 bases, the J end lost 0 bases, and 8 bases lay between the germline ends. The CDR3 covers 13 residues. Germline V lookup: CDR1 SEHNR, CDR2 FQNEAQ (reference sequence). The CDR3 loop is CASSLTLSYEQYF. As DNA, the CDR3 is TGTGCCAGCAGCCTGACCCTCTCCTACGAGCAGTACTTC.